This TCR beta chain was profiled in a study of T cell repertoires in cytomegalovirus infection. On the study more broadly: Public TCR beta signatures marked donors with CMV infection and the matching HLA.

V lost 2 bases, J lost 5 bases, and 6 bases stayed unmatched. The CDR3 is 14 residues long. Germline loops: CDR1 MNHEY, CDR2 SVGAGI. TCRdb processed the reads anew with MiXCR; each CDR3 protein has one entry. Of more than 500,000 distinct CDR3 sequences detected, about 15% appear once; the ten largest clones hold approximately 24%. This clonotype was seen ten or more times. The TCR sequence derives from a human donor in good health (CMV status not recorded). Some clones in this sample may be carry-over from other donors' samples. The gene calls are TRBV6-5 and TRBJ2-7; 7 nucleotides agree with TRBD1. Sample: CD8+ T cells from PBMCs. The CDR3 region has the DNA TGTGCCAGCAGTTACCGGGACAGCCTTCACGAGCAGTACTTC. Translated, it gives CASSYRDSLHEQYF.